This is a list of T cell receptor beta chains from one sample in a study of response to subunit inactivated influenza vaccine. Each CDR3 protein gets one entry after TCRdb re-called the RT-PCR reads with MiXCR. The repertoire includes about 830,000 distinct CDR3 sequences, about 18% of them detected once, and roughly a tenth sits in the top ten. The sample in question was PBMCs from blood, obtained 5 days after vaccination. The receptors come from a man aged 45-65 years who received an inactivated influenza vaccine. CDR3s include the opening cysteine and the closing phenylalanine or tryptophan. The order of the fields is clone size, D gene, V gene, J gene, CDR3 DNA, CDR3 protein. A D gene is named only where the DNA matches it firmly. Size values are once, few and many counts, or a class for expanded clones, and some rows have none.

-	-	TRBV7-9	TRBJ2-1	TGTGCCAGCAGCTTAGCGGAAGTCTATTCCCTGGGCGATGAGCAGTTCTTC	CASSLAEVYSLGDEQFF
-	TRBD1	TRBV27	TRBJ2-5	TGTGCCAGCAGTTTATACGGTGACAGGGGCACTTTTAAAGAGACCCAGTACTTC	CASSLYGDRGTFKETQYF
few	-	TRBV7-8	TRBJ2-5	TGTGCCAGCAGCTACGGGACTCCCGAGACCCAGTACTTC	CASSYGTPETQYF
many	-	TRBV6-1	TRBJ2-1	TGTGCCGGGGGTCGGAGGATCTTCCACAATGAGCAGTTCTTC	CAGGRRIFHNEQFF
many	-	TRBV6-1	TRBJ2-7	TGTGCCAGCACCTACAGGGTACCGCCCTACGAGCAGTACTTC	CASTYRVPPYEQYF
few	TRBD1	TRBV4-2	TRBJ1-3	TGTGCCAGCAGCCAGGGGACAGCGAGCTCTGGAAACACCATATATTTT	CASSQGTASSGNTIYF
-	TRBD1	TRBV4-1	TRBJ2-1	TGCACCAGCAGCCCGGACAGGGGCCATGAGCAGTTCTTC	CTSSPDRGHEQFF
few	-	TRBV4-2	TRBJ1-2	TGTGCCAGCAGCCAAGGATCAGGGAGGTTCTATGGCTACACCTTC	CASSQGSGRFYGYTF
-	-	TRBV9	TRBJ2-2	TGTGCCAGCAGCGCCAATACGAACACCGGGGAGCTGTTTTTT	CASSANTNTGELFF
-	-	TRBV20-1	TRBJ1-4	TGCAGTGCTGGAACCACTCTGGAGGAAAAACTGTTTTTT	CSAGTTLEEKLFF
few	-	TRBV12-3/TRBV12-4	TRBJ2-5	TGTGCCAGCAACTGGAGGGGCAGACAAGAGACCCAGTACTTC	CASNWRGRQETQYF
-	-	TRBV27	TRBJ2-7	TGTGCCAGCAGTTTATCAGAGTCCGGGGCCACCTACGAGCAGTACTTC	CASSLSESGATYEQYF
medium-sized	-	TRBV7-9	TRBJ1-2	TGTGCCAGCACCGAGTCCGGGGGGGCCCATGGCTACACCTTC	CASTESGGAHGYTF
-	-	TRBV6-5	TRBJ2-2	TGTGCCAGCAGTTACGGGGGAGAAAGGACCGGGGAGCTGTTTTTT	CASSYGGERTGELFF
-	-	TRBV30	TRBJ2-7	TGTGCCTGGAGTACTCAGGGTTCGGGCGAGCAGTACTTC	CAWSTQGSGEQYF